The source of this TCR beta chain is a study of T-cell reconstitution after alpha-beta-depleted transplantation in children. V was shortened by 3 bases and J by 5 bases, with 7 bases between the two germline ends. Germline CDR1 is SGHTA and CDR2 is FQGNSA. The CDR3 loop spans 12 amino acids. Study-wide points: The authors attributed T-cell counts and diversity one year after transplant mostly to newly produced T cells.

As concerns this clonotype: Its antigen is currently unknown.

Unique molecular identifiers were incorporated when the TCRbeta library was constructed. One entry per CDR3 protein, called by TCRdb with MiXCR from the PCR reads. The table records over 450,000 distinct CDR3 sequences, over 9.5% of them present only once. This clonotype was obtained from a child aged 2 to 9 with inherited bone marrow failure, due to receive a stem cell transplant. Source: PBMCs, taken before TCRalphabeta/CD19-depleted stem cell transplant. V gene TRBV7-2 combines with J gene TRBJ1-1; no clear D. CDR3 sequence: CASSLSLTEAFF. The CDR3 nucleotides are TGTGCCAGCAGCTTGAGTTTAACTGAAGCTTTCTTT.